Presented here are 24 T cell receptor beta chains from one specimen sequenced in a study of T-cell reconstitution after alpha-beta-depleted transplantation in children. As it was prepared, the TCRbeta library received unique molecular identifiers. TCRdb re-analysed the PCR reads in MiXCR, keeping a single row per CDR3 protein. The repertoire holds a few hundred thousand distinct CDR3 sequences, with 9.5% to 13% as singletons. This sample comprised PBMCs from the stem cell graft donor, obtained from the stem cell graft. The receptors come from a human donor who donated a stem cell graft to a child with acute myeloid leukemia.

This clonotype was observed a handful of times. The chain combines TRBV20-1 with TRBJ2-5; tentatively, D is TRBD1 (7 bases). The germline V gene encodes CDR1 DFQATT and CDR2 SNEGSKA (reference sequence). The CDR3 has 13 amino acids. V was shortened by 5 bases and J by 3 bases, with 13 bases between the two germline ends. CDR3 nucleotide sequence: TGCAGTGCTTCCCAGGGGGGCGAAGAGACCCAGTACTTC. This gives the protein CSASQGGEETQYF.

This clonotype was seen only a few times. This chain connects TRBV18 to TRBJ2-1; 12 bases map to TRBD2. Germline CDR1 is KGHSH and CDR2 is LQKENI. With 3 bases clipped from V and 9 bases from J, the junction kept 6 bases outside the gene matches. The CDR3 covers 15 residues. CDR3 protein: CASSPRTSGIGEQFF. The DNA for the CDR3 is TGTGCCAGCTCACCTCGGACTAGCGGGATAGGTGAGCAGTTCTTC.

In its sample, this clonotype was seen a few times. The chain recombines TRBV20-1 with TRBJ2-1, with 7 bases aligning to TRBD2. There are 16 residues in the CDR3. Germline assignment: CDR1 DFQATT and CDR2 SNEGSKA (reference sequence). The J segment lost 0 bases and the V segment lost 3 bases, leaving 8 bases of the junction unmatched. The CDR3 sequence is CSASGRGEPSYNEQFF. In nucleotides, the CDR3 is TGCAGTGCTAGTGGGAGGGGAGAGCCCTCCTACAATGAGCAGTTCTTC.

This clonotype was seen a single time. This rearrangement joins TRBV7-9 to TRBJ2-7; no clear D gene. The germline gives CDR1 SEHNR, CDR2 FQNEAQ (reference sequence). V was trimmed by 3 bases and J by 3 bases, leaving 9 bases between them. CDR3 length: 13 amino acids. In nucleotides, the CDR3 is TGTGCCAGCAGCTTGTCGGTCGGCTACGAGCAGTACTTC. Residues: CASSLSVGYEQYF.

The V gene is TRBV6-2 or TRBV6-3, the J gene TRBJ2-7, with unresolved D. Trimming removed 2 bases at V and 9 bases at J, with 17 bases between. The CDR3 runs to 14 residues. Germline CDR1 reads MNHEY; CDR2 reads SVGEGT. In nucleotides, the CDR3 is TGTGCCAGCAGTTACCAAGGGTCAGTCATATGGCAGTACTTC. Protein sequence: CASSYQGSVIWQYF.

This chain's CDR3 is CAISPGPQGEGGEKLFF. The CDR3 DNA follows: TGTGCCATCAGTCCGGGACCGCAGGGCGAGGGCGGTGAAAAACTGTTTTTT. The chain links TRBV10-3 to TRBJ1-4; TRBD1 might be the D (5 bases). This CDR3 comprises 17 residues. V was cut by 5 bases and J by 7 bases, with 23 bases left in between. The germline V gene encodes CDR1 ENHRY and CDR2 SYGVKD.

The chain has TRBV7-9 and TRBJ2-7, with 10 nucleotides matching TRBD1. There are 15 residues in the CDR3. The germline CDR1 and CDR2 sequences are SEHNR and FQNEAQ (reference sequence). V dropped 3 bases and J dropped 3; count of bases not matched to a gene: 5. The CDR3 loop reads CASSLDGQGVYEQYF. DNA for the CDR3: TGTGCCAGCAGCTTGGACGGACAGGGGGTCTACGAGCAGTACTTC. Full variable domain (remainder filled in from reference TRBV7-9 and TRBJ2-7): DTGVSQNPRHKITKRGQNVTFRCDPISEHNRLYWYRQTLGQGPEFLTYFQNEAQLEKSRLLSDRFSAERPKGSFSTLEIQRTEQGDSAMYLCASSLDGQGVYEQYFGPGTRLTVT.

This clonotype has a handful of counts. The chain combines TRBV7-8 with TRBJ2-3; tentatively, D is TRBD2 (7 bases). Trimming removed 0 bases at V and 0 bases at J, with 19 bases between. From germline, CDR1 is SGHVS and CDR2 FQNEAQ. The CDR3 totals 19 residues. CDR3 nucleotide sequence: TGTGCCAGCAGCTTAGCGGTATGGCTAGGGGGGGAGAGCACAGATACGCAGTATTTT. Translated: CASSLAVWLGGESTDTQYF.

The rearrangement uses TRBV6-1 and TRBJ2-2, with D possibly TRBD1 on 5 matching bases. Per the germline V gene, CDR1 is MNHNS and CDR2 is SASEGT. This CDR3 has 13 amino acids. Trimming removed 6 bases at V and 6 bases at J, with 11 bases between. CDR3 residues: CASSRDGPGELFF. As DNA, the CDR3 is TGTGCCAGCAGCAGGGATGGTCCCGGGGAGCTGTTTTTT.

The table lists this clonotype with a few counts. The J gene is TRBJ1-2, the V gene TRBV4-1; a possible D gene is TRBD1 (5 bases). V gave up 3 bases and J gave up 8 bases, with 22 bases separating them. The CDR3 loop spans 16 amino acids. The germline gives CDR1 MGHRA, CDR2 YSYEKL. As DNA, the CDR3 is TGCGCCAGCAGCCAGGGGTTAGGTACCCCAGGGTCAGGCTACACCTTC. Amino acids: CASSQGLGTPGSGYTF.

This clonotype was detected ten times or more. The chain combines TRBV11-2 with TRBJ2-3, with D tentatively TRBD2 (6 bases). V was clipped by 1 base and J by 4 bases, with 15 bases between them. The germline V gene has CDR1 SGHAT and CDR2 FQNNGV. This CDR3 has 16 amino acids. CDR3 DNA sequence: TGTGCCAGCAGCTTAGTGGCTAGCGCCCAGCCAGATACGCAGTATTTT. Its protein is CASSLVASAQPDTQYF.

The rearrangement uses TRBV25-1 and TRBJ1-1; D unresolved. The CDR3 totals 15 residues. The germline V and J ends were trimmed by 0 bases and 0 bases, with 8 bases remaining between them. CDR1 MGHDK and CDR2 SYGVNS come from the germline V gene. DNA for the CDR3: TGTGCCAGCAGTGAATATGGCGGTATGAACACTGAAGCTTTCTTT. Encoded protein: CASSEYGGMNTEAFF.

The V call is TRBV5-1, the J call TRBJ2-5; possibly TRBD2 for D (6 bases). The germline V gene encodes CDR1 SGHRS and CDR2 YFSETQ. The CDR3 runs to 12 residues. The germline V and J ends were trimmed by 4 bases and 5 bases, with 9 bases remaining between them. The chain's CDR3 is CASSMAGETQYF. In nucleotides, the CDR3 is TGCGCCAGCAGCATGGCGGGGGAGACCCAGTACTTC.

This clonotype was detected many times. V gene TRBV11-2 combines with J gene TRBJ2-7; D may match TRBD1 or TRBD2 (5 bases each). This CDR3 contains 15 residues. Germline V gene data show CDR1 as SGHAT and CDR2 as FQNNGV. V was cut by 0 bases and J by 3 bases, with 12 bases left in between. The CDR3, as DNA: TGTGCCAGCAGCTTAGATCCCGGGACCTACTACGAGCAGTACGTC. Translated: CASSLDPGTYYEQYV.

This clonotype occurred many times. The chain links TRBV5-6 to TRBJ1-5, with D possibly matching TRBD1 (5 bases). V lost 0 bases to trimming and J lost 6 bases, with 13 bases between them. Looked up from germline, CDR1 is SGHDT and CDR2 is YYEEEE. This CDR3 is built from 15 residues. CDR3 in DNA: TGTGCCAGCAGCTTGGCCCTCGGGGGGGGTCAGCCCCAGCATTTT. Amino acids: CASSLALGGGQPQHF.

Many counts were recorded for this clonotype. The rearrangement links TRBV12-3 or TRBV12-4 to TRBJ2-5; TRBD1 is a possible D gene (6 bases). The CDR3 spans 16 residues. Trimming left V 0 bases short and J 4 bases short, with 15 bases between. The CDR3 here is CASSLALTGYAETQYF. The CDR3 nucleotides are TGTGCCAGCAGTTTAGCCCTGACAGGTTACGCAGAGACCCAGTACTTC.

This clonotype showed up just a few times. The gene calls are TRBV30 and TRBJ1-1; D is uncertain. Germline V gene lookup returns CDR1 GTSNPN and CDR2 SVGIG (reference sequence). There are 11 residues in the CDR3. Trimming left V 4 bases short and J 7 bases short, with 10 bases between. For the CDR3, the DNA is TGTGCCTGGACCACGCACGTTGAAGCTTTCTTT. Amino acid sequence: CAWTTHVEAFF.

The chain joins TRBV20-1 to TRBJ2-3; 10 bases are shared with TRBD2. Germline V gives CDR1 DFQATT, CDR2 SNEGSKA (reference sequence). V lost 7 bases and J lost 6; bases outside the gene matches: 7. The CDR3 runs to 13 residues. CDR3 in amino acids: CSVPAGGRDTQYF. CDR3 sequence (DNA): TGCAGTGTCCCAGCGGGGGGGCGGGATACGCAGTATTTT.

The chain has TRBV5-1 and TRBJ2-1; D is unresolved. Trimming removed 6 bases at V and 2 bases at J, with 12 bases between. The CDR3 loop spans 14 amino acids. The germline V gene has CDR1 SGHRS and CDR2 YFSETQ. The CDR3 bases are TGCGCCAGCACCTTTGAATCAGCCTACAATGAGCAGTTCTTC. It specifies CASTFESAYNEQFF.

This clonotype was recorded a few times. This chain uses TRBV5-5 with TRBJ2-1, with D perhaps being TRBD1 or TRBD2 (5 bases each). This CDR3 is built from 14 residues. Germline CDR1 is SGHKS and CDR2 is YYEKEE (reference sequence). Trimming stripped 7 bases from V and 1 base from J, with 12 bases between. In nucleotides, the CDR3 is TGTGCCAGCGTCCGGGACCAGTCCTACAATGAGCAGTTCTTC. It codes for CASVRDQSYNEQFF.

The V gene is TRBV20-1, the J gene TRBJ1-6; no firm D call. Trimming removed 6 bases at V and 7 bases at J, with 16 bases between. The germline V gene encodes CDR1 DFQATT and CDR2 SNEGSKA (reference sequence). The CDR3 runs 14 residues. The CDR3 loop is CSALLGGGNSPLHF. The CDR3, as DNA: TGCAGTGCCCTCCTGGGTGGCGGAAATTCACCCCTCCACTTT.

This clonotype was seen more than once but under ten times. The V gene is TRBV7-2, the J gene TRBJ2-3; a possible D gene is TRBD2 (6 bases). The germline V gene encodes CDR1 SGHTA and CDR2 FQGNSA. The CDR3 has 14 amino acids. V shed 4 bases and J shed 10 bases, with 18 bases lying between them. The CDR3 DNA sequence: TGTGCCAGCAGCTCCCGGGGAGGAACGGTATCGCAGTATTTT. Residues: CASSSRGGTVSQYF.

In its sample, this clonotype was seen a few times. This chain connects TRBV5-1 to TRBJ2-1, with D unclear. Trimming stripped 4 bases from V and 0 bases from J, with 14 bases between. CDR1 SGHRS and CDR2 YFSETQ come from the germline V gene. The CDR3 is 16 residues long. Written as DNA, the CDR3 is TGCGCCAGCAGCGTTGAATCTAAGAGCTCCTACAATGAGCAGTTCTTC. Amino acids: CASSVESKSSYNEQFF.

This clonotype was observed a handful of times. The chain employs TRBV7-9 and TRBJ2-1, with 14 bases identical to TRBD2. Germline loops: CDR1 SEHNR, CDR2 FQNEAQ (reference sequence). The J segment lost 13 bases and the V segment lost 5 bases, leaving 7 bases of the junction unmatched. This CDR3 has 14 residues. The CDR3 protein is CASSEGLAGESQFF. The CDR3, as DNA: TGTGCCAGCAGCGAGGGACTAGCGGGAGAAAGTCAGTTCTTC.